This T cell receptor beta chain stems from a study of blood T cell repertoires in COVID-19. Trimming shortened V by 2 bases and J by 5 bases, and 15 bases separated the two germline ends. Looked up from germline, CDR1 is MNHNS and CDR2 is SASEGT. This CDR3 region has 15 residues. Measured with immunoSEQ multiplex PCR; TCRdb has only the in-frame clones, and not every one. The table has about 55,000 clones, 70% to 90% seen once. This clone was recorded only once. Source material: peripheral blood. The chain uses TRBV6-1 and TRBJ1-1; D unresolved. The TCR sequence derives from a human donor in a cohort sampled during active COVID-19. The CDR3 loop reads CASSEPPGRWTEAFF. CDR3 nucleotide sequence: TGTGCCAGCAGTGAACCCCCGGGTCGATGGACTGAAGCTTTCTTT.